The 19 T cell receptor beta chains below all came from one sample that was sequenced in a study of post-analysis software for immune sequencing data. Study conclusions and caveats: Elevated frequency relative to controls characterized roughly five TRBV segments in patients, TRBV5-6, TRBV5-1 and TRBV20-1 among them.

Each TCR beta cDNA library carried unique molecular identifiers. TCRdb re-derived calls from the PCR reads in MiXCR, one entry per CDR3 protein. Counted here are about half a million distinct CDR3 sequences, approximately 34% occurring once; the ten biggest clones make up 4.5% to 7.5%. No antigens are known for them. Sequencing was carried out using blood. The receptor set was obtained from a girl under 18 with multiple sclerosis.

The rearrangement joins TRBV3-1 to TRBJ1-2; D remains unclear. The CDR3 is 12 residues long. Germline assignment: CDR1 LGHDT and CDR2 YNNKEL (reference sequence). V lost 7 bases, J lost 5 bases, and 11 bases lay in between. This chain's CDR3 is CASNTAGYGYTF. The CDR3 region has the DNA TGTGCCAGCAACACGGCGGGATATGGCTACACCTTC.

The chain combines TRBV24-1 with TRBJ2-5; no definite D call. V was shortened by 3 bases and J by 5 bases, with 6 bases between the two germline ends. This CDR3 is built from 12 residues. The germline V gene has CDR1 KGHDR and CDR2 SFDVKD. The CDR3: CATSDDWETQYF. The CDR3 coding sequence is TGTGCCACCAGTGATGACTGGGAGACCCAGTACTTC.

V and J are TRBV28 and TRBJ1-2; D is uncertain. V was clipped by 1 base and J by 3 bases, with 6 bases between them. This CDR3 has 13 residues. CDR1 and CDR2 from the germline V gene are MDHEN and SYDVKM. CDR3 coding DNA: TGTGCCAGCAGTTTATTAACTGACTATGGCTACACCTTC. It encodes CASSLLTDYGYTF.

This clonotype was seen more than once but under ten times. The gene calls are TRBV20-1 and TRBJ2-7; D is possibly TRBD1 (6 bases). CDR1 and CDR2 from the germline V gene are DFQATT and SNEGSKA (reference sequence). There are 12 residues in the CDR3. Trimming took off 0 bases at V and 4 bases at J, with 7 bases between the two ends. Here the CDR3 reads CSARDDRYEQYF. As DNA, the CDR3 is TGCAGTGCTAGAGATGACAGGTACGAGCAGTACTTC.

Regarding this clonotype: The germline gene is not matched at one end of the junction; a read error may be the cause. The V call is TRBV24-1, the J call TRBJ2-3, with 10 nucleotides matching TRBD2. Germline V gene data show CDR1 as KGHDR and CDR2 as SFDVKD. The CDR3 spans 16 residues. DNA for the CDR3: TGTGCCGCCAGTGATCCGGAACTAGCGGGGTTGGTTACGCAGTATTTT. Its translation: CAASDPELAGLVTQYF.

This clonotype was counted only a few times. At one of its ends the junction is not consistent with the germline gene, which may arise from a read error. The rearrangement links TRBV27 to TRBJ2-7, with TRBD1 matching over 8 bases. This CDR3 comprises 12 residues. CDR1 and CDR2 (germline): MNHEY, SMNVEV (reference sequence). The CDR3, as DNA: TGTACCAGCAGTCGACAGGGGTACGAGCAGTACTTC. Protein: CTSSRQGYEQYF.

The V and J genes are TRBV20-1 and TRBJ1-2, with 7 bases matching TRBD1. Trimming removed 5 bases from V and 8 bases from J; junction bases left unmatched: 17. CDR3 length: 15 residues. The germline V gene has CDR1 DFQATT and CDR2 SNEGSKA (reference sequence). This CDR3 reads CSAPQRRGTAEGYTF. The CDR3 DNA is TGCAGTGCTCCACAGAGGCGGGGGACAGCAGAAGGCTACACCTTC.

This clonotype was seen a few times. The J gene is TRBJ2-7, the V gene TRBV12-3 or TRBV12-4; 12 bases line up with TRBD2. V lost 8 bases, J lost 4 bases, and 6 bases stayed unmatched. The CDR3 contains 14 residues. The CDR3 DNA reads as TGTGCCAGCTCCGGGACTAGCGGGTTGTACGAGCAGTACTTC. Protein product: CASSGTSGLYEQYF.

V is TRBV2 and J is TRBJ2-3, with D possibly being TRBD1 or TRBD2 (6 bases each). The CDR3 consists of 13 residues. Trimming removed 11 bases at V and 2 bases at J, with 14 bases between. The germline CDR1 and CDR2 sequences are SNHLY and FYNNEI. The DNA of the CDR3 is TGTGCCGGATCCCGGGGGCTCACAGATACGCAGTATTTT. Protein product: CAGSRGLTDTQYF.

The genes are TRBV7-9 and TRBJ2-2; weak D call: TRBD2 (5 bases). The CDR3 runs to 14 residues. Germline V gives CDR1 SEHNR, CDR2 FQNEAQ (reference sequence). V was trimmed by 5 bases and J by 5 bases, leaving 12 bases between them. The DNA of the CDR3 is TGTGCCAGCAGCCCACCTCCGGGAACCGGGGAGCTGTTTTTT. Translating it yields CASSPPPGTGELFF.

The chain uses TRBV7-9 and TRBJ2-5; the match to TRBD1 covers 9 bases. The V and J ends lost 1 base and 2 bases, in that order; junction bases with no gene match: 8. This CDR3 spans 17 amino acids. The germline CDR1 and CDR2 sequences are SEHNR and FQNEAQ (reference sequence). DNA of the CDR3: TGTGCCAGCAGCTTAGGGTCACGGGGACAGGGACAAGAGACCCAGTACTTC. This encodes CASSLGSRGQGQETQYF.

The V call is TRBV20-1, the J call TRBJ1-2; no clear D. This CDR3 has 15 amino acids. Germline V lookup: CDR1 DFQATT, CDR2 SNEGSKA (reference sequence). The V end was cut by 6 bases, the J end by 0 bases, with 17 bases between. CDR3 residues: CSASTLNSPNYGYTF. CDR3 in DNA: TGCAGTGCGTCGACATTGAACAGCCCTAACTATGGCTACACCTTC.

The chain couples TRBV5-1 to TRBJ1-1; 8 nucleotides agree with TRBD1. V lost 3 bases, J lost 4 bases, and 8 bases stayed unmatched. The CDR3 runs to 15 residues. Germline V gene lookup returns CDR1 SGHRS and CDR2 YFSETQ. The CDR3 DNA follows: TGCGCCAGCAGCTCCTCGGGACAGGCTTTCACTGAAGCTTTCTTT. Translated: CASSSSGQAFTEAFF.

V and J are TRBV3-1 and TRBJ1-2, with 8 bases that match TRBD1. Trimming took 1 base from V and 4 from J; bases not matched to a gene: 2. The CDR3 spans 14 residues. Germline V CDR1 and CDR2: LGHDT, YNNKEL (reference sequence). CDR3 in amino acids: CASSQAGGFYGYTF. The CDR3 DNA follows: TGTGCCAGCAGCCAAGCAGGGGGCTTCTATGGCTACACCTTC.

The chain is built from TRBV5-1 and TRBJ1-2, with 10 bases lining up with TRBD1. The CDR3 has 14 residues. J was trimmed by 7 bases and V by 6 bases; bases with no gene match: 9. The germline V gene has CDR1 SGHRS and CDR2 YFSETQ. The CDR3 DNA is TGCGCCAGCACCCTAGACAGGGGGCTCGTTGGCTACACCTTC. Residues: CASTLDRGLVGYTF. The entire variable domain, with the rest obtained from reference TRBV5-1 and TRBJ1-2, is as follows: KAGVTQTPRYLIKTRGQQVTLSCSPISGHRSVSWYQQTPGQGLQFLFEYFSETQRNKGNFPGRFSGRQFSNSRSEMNVSTLELGDSALYLCASTLDRGLVGYTFGSGTRLTVV.

CDR3 coding DNA: TGTGCCAGCACCAACCGAGTTGGGGGGGGCCACCCAGATACGCAGTATTTT. It specifies CASTNRVGGGHPDTQYF. The genes are TRBV7-9 and TRBJ2-3; possibly TRBD2 for D (7 bases). V was pared by 7 bases and J by 4 bases, with 24 bases between. The CDR3 has 17 residues. Germline CDR1 reads SEHNR; CDR2 reads FQNEAQ (reference sequence).

The chain links TRBV10-2 to TRBJ1-2; 7 bases line up with TRBD1. The CDR3 is 17 residues long. Germline V gives CDR1 WSHSY, CDR2 SAAADI. V gave up 4 bases and J gave up 7 bases; unmatched junction bases: 18. The CDR3 here is CASSVSRPEQGIGGYTF. The CDR3 region has the DNA TGCGCCAGCAGTGTAAGCCGCCCAGAACAGGGGATAGGTGGCTACACCTTC.

The chain is built from TRBV3-1 and TRBJ2-5, with D unresolved. The CDR3 consists of 10 residues. Germline V CDR1 and CDR2: LGHDT, YNNKEL (reference sequence). V was clipped by 0 bases and J by 11 bases, with 4 bases between them. The chain's CDR3 is CASSQEPQYF. The CDR3 DNA is TGTGCCAGCAGCCAAGAGCCTCAGTACTTC.

The chain combines TRBV7-6 with TRBJ2-3, with D possibly matching TRBD2 (6 bases). V dropped 4 bases and J dropped 1 base, with 18 bases sitting between them. Per the germline V gene, CDR1 is SGHVS and CDR2 is FNYEAQ. This CDR3 has 17 residues. DNA of the CDR3: TGTGCCAGCAGCTCTATCCGTTTGGAGCGGGGCACAGATACGCAGTATTTT. Translating gives CASSSIRLERGTDTQYF.